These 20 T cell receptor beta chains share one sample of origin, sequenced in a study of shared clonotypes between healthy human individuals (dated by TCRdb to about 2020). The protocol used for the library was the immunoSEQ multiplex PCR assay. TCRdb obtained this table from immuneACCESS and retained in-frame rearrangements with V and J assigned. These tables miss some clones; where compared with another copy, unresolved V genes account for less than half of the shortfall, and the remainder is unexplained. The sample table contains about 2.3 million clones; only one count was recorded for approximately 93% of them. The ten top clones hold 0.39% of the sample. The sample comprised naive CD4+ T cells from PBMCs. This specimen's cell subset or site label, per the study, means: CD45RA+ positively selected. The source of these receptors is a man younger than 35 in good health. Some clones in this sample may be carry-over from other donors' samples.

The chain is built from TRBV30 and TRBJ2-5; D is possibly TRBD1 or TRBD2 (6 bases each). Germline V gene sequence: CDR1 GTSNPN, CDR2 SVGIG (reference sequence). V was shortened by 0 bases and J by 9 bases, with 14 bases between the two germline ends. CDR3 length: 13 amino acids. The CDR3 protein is CAWSVGGRTAQYF. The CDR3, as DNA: TGTGCCTGGAGTGTAGGGGGGCGGACGGCCCAGTACTTC.

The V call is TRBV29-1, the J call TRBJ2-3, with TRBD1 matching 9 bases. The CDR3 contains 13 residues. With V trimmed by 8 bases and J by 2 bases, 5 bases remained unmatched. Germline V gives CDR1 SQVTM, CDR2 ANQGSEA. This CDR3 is CSCGTGITDTQYF. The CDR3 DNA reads TGCAGCTGTGGGACAGGGATCACAGATACGCAGTATTTT.

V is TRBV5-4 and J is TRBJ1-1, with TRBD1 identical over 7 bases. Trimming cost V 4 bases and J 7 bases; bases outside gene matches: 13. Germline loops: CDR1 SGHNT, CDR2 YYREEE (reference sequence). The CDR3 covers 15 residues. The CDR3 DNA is TGTGCCAGCAGCCCAGGGACAGTTTCCACTTTTGAAGCTTTCTTT. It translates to CASSPGTVSTFEAFF.

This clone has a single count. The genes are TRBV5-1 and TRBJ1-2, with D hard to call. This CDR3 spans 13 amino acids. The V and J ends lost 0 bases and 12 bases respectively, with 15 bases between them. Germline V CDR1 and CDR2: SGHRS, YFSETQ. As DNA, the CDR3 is TGCGCCAGCAGCTTGGGGCAGGCCCATGGGGACACCTTC. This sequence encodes CASSLGQAHGDTF.

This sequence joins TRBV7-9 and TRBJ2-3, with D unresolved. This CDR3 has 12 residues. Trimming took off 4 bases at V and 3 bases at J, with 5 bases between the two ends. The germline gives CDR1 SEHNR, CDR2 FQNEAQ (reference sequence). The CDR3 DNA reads TGTGCCAGCAGCTCCCATACAGATACGCAGTATTTT. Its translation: CASSSHTDTQYF.

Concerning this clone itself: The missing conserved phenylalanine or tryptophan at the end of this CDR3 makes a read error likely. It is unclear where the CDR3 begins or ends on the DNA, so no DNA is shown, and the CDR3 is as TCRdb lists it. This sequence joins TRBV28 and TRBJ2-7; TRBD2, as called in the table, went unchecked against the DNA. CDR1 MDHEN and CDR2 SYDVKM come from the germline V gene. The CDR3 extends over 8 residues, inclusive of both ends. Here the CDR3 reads CASSLPVL.

The CDR3: CASSFLSSEAFF. CDR3 bases: TGTGCCAGCAGTTTTCTTAGTTCTGAAGCTTTCTTT. The chain uses TRBV28 and TRBJ1-1; D not certain. Germline CDR1 is MDHEN and CDR2 is SYDVKM. This CDR3 has 12 residues. Trimming pared 3 bases from V and 6 bases from J, leaving 8 bases between. The complete variable domain, with remaining parts taken from reference TRBV28 and TRBJ1-1, reads DVKVTQSSRYLVKRTGEKVFLECVQDMDHENMFWYRQDPGLGLRLIYFSYDVKMKEKGDIPEGYSVSREKKERFSLILESASTNQTSMYLCASSFLSSEAFFGQGTRLTVV.

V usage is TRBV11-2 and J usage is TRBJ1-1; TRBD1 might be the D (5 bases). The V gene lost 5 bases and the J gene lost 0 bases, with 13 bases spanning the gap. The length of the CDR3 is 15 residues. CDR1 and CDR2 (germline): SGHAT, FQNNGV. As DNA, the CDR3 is TGTGCCAGCAGCACCAGGGTCTCCTTGAACACTGAAGCTTTCTTT. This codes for CASSTRVSLNTEAFF.

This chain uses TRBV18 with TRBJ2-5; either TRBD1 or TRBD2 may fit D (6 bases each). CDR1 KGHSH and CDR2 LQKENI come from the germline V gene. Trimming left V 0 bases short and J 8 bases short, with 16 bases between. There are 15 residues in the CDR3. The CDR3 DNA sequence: TGTGCCAGCTCACCACCGCTTGCCGAGGGGGGTACCCAGTACTTC. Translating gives CASSPPLAEGGTQYF.

CDR3 nucleotide sequence: TGTGCCAGCAGCAAATTTAAGGGCACAGATACGCAGTATTTT. Its protein is CASSKFKGTDTQYF. The chain has TRBV21-1 and TRBJ2-3. TRBV21-1 is flagged as a pseudogene. CDR3 length: 14 amino acids.

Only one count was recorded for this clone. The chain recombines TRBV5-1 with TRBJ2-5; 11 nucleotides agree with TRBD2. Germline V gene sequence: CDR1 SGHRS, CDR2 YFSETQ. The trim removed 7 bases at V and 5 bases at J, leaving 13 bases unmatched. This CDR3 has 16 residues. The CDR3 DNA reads TGCGCCAGCTCCTTGTTACTAGCGGGAGAGGATGAGACCCAGTACTTC. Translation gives CASSLLLAGEDETQYF.

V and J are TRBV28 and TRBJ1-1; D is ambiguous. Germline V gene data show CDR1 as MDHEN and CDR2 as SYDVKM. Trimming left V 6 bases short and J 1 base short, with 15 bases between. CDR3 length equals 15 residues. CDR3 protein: CASSSITTRNTEAFF. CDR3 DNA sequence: TGTGCCAGCAGCTCCATCACGACGAGGAACACTGAAGCTTTCTTT.

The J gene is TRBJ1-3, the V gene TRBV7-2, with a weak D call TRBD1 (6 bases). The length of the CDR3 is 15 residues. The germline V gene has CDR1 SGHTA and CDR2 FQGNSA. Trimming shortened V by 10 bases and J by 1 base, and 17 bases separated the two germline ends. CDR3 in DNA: TGTGCCACCATGCGGGTAGGGGGATCTGGAAACACCATATATTTT. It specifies CATMRVGGSGNTIYF.

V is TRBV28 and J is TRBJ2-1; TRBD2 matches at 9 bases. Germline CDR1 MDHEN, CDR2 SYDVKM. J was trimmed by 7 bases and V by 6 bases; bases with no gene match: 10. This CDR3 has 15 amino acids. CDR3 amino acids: CASRPSGRSKNEQFF. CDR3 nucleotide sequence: TGTGCCAGCAGACCCAGCGGGAGGTCCAAAAATGAGCAGTTCTTC.

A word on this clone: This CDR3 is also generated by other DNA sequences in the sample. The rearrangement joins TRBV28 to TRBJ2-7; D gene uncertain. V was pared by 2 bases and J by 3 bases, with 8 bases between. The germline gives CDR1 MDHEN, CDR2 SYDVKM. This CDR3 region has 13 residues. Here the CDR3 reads CASSLGGGYEQYF. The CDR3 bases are TGTGCCAGCAGTTTAGGCGGCGGCTACGAGCAGTACTTC.

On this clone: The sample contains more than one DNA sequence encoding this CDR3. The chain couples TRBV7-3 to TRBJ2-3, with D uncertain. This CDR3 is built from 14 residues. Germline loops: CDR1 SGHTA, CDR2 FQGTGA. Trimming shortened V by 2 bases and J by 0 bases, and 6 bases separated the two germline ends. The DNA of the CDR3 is TGTGCCAGCAGCTTAGTGGGTAGCACAGATACGCAGTATTTT. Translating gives CASSLVGSTDTQYF.

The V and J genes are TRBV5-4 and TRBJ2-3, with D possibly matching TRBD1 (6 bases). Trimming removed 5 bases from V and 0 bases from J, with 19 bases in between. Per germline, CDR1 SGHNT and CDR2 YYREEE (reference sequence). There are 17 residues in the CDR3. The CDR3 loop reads CASSYSSGTLSTDTQYF. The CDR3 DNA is TGTGCCAGCAGTTATTCTTCCGGGACATTAAGCACAGATACGCAGTATTTT.

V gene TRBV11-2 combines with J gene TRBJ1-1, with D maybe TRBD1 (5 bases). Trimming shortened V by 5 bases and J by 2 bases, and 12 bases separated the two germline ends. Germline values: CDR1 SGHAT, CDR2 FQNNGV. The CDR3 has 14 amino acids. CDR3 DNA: TGTGCCAGCAGCCCACCGGGACTTAACACTGAAGCTTTCTTT. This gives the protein CASSPPGLNTEAFF. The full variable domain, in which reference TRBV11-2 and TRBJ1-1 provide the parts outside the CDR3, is EAGVAQSPRYKIIEKRQSVAFWCNPISGHATLYWYQQILGQGPKLLIQFQNNGVVDDSQLPKDRFSAERLKGVDSTLKIQPAKLEDSAVYLCASSPPGLNTEAFFGQGTRLTVV.

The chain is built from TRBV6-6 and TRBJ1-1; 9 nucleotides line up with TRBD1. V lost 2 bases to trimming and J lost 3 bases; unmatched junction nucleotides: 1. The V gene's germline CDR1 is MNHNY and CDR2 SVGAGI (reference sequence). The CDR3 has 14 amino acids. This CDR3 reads CASSYRQGDTEAFF. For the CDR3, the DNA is TGTGCCAGCAGTTACAGACAGGGGGACACTGAAGCTTTCTTT.

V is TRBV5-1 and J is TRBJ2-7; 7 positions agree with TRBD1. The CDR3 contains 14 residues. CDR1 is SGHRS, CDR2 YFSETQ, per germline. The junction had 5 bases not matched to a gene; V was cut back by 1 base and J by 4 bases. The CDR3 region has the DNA TGCGCCAGCAGCTTGAGGGCAGGGGGATACGAGCAGTACTTC. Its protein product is CASSLRAGGYEQYF.